This TCR beta chain was captured by sequencing in a study of shared T cell receptors in the human thymus. Generated by immunoSEQ multiplex PCR, the TCRdb table keeps only in-frame clones and is missing some. Of about 380,000 clones detected, roughly 94% appear once; the ten largest clones hold about 0.02%. This clone occurred once. The clonotype originates from a human donor. Source material: thymocytes.

As DNA, the CDR3 is TGTGCCAGCAGCTTAGGTCCGGGCCCCAGGCAGCCCCAGCATTTT. Its translation is CASSLGPGPRQPQHF. The rearrangement links TRBV7-8 to TRBJ1-5; D remains unclear. Germline lookup yields CDR1 SGHVS and CDR2 FQNEAQ. The CDR3 sequence is 15 residues long. Trimming took 1 base from V and 7 from J, leaving 14 bases between them.